This note documents a single TCR beta chain sequence. Its antigen is not known. The authors ran a second PCR of about 7 to 11 cycles using a sample-barcoded 5' primer and a J-beta primer mix. TCRdb redid the calling of the 5' RACE reads with MiXCR, one entry per CDR3 protein. The sample shows approximately 730,000 distinct CDR3 sequences, around 40% of them seen only once. The sample belongs to a study of blood T cells in healthy people across ages. Study conclusions and caveats: For the donors, CMV status was unknown and possibly confounded expanded clonotype changes.

Sequencing was done on a sample of blood. The source of this sequence is a woman aged 60-75 years in good health.

The CDR3 sequence is CASSLSRGQGSDEQFF. In nucleotides, the CDR3 is TGTGCCAGCAGTTTATCAAGGGGACAGGGGTCCGATGAGCAGTTCTTC. This chain connects TRBV27 to TRBJ2-1, with 10 bases that match TRBD1. Losses at the gene ends were 0 bases for V and 8 bases for J; bases not matched to a gene: 7. The CDR3 contains 16 residues. Germline CDR1 and CDR2: MNHEY and SMNVEV (reference sequence).